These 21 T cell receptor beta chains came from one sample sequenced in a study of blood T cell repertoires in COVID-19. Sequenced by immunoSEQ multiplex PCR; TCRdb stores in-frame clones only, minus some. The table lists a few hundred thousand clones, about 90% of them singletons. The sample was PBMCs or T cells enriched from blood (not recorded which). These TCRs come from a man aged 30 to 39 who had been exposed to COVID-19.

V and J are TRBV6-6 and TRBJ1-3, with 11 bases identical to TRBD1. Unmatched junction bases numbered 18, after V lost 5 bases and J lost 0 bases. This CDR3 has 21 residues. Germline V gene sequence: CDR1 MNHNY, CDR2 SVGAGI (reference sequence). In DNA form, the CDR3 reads TGTGCCAGCAGTCGACAGTACCGGGACAGGGGGTTAAAGAGCTCTGGAAACACCATATATTTT. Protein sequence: CASSRQYRDRGLKSSGNTIYF.

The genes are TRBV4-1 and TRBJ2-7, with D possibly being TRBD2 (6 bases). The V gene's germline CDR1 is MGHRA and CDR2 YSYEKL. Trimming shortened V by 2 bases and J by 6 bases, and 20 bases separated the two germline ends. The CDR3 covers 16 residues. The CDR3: CASSQTPGDLLREQYF. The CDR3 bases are TGCGCCAGCAGCCAAACCCCGGGGGACTTGCTACGCGAGCAGTACTTC.

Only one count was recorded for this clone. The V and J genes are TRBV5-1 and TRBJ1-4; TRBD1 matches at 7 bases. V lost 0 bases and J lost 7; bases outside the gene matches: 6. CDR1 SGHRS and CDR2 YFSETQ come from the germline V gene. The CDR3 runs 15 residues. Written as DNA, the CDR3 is TGCGCCAGCAGCTTGGAGGGGGCTGTGGGTGAAAAACTGTTTTTT. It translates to CASSLEGAVGEKLFF.

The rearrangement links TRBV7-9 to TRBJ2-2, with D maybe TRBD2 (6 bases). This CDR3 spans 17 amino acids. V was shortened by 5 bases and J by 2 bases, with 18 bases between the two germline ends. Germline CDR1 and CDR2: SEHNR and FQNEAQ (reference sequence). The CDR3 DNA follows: TGTGCCAGCAGCCCGAGGTATGGTAGCGGAAACACCGGGGAGCTGTTTTTT. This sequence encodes CASSPRYGSGNTGELFF.

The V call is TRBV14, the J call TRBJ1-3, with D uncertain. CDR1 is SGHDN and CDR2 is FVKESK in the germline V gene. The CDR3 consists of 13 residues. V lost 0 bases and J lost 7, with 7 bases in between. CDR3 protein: CASSQDPGNTIYF. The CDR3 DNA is TGTGCCAGCAGCCAAGATCCGGGGAACACCATATATTTT.

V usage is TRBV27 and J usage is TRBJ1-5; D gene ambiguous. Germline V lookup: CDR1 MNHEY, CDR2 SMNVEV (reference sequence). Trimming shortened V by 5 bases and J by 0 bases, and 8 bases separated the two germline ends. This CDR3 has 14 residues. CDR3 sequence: CASSPFGSNQPQHF. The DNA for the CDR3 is TGTGCCAGCAGTCCTTTCGGTAGCAATCAGCCCCAGCATTTT.

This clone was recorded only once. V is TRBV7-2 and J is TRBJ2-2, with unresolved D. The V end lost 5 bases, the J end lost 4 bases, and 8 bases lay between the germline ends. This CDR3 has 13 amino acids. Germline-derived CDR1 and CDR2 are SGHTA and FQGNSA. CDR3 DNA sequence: TGTGCCAGCAGCCTTCGGGTCACCGGGGAGCTGTTTTTT. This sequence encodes CASSLRVTGELFF.

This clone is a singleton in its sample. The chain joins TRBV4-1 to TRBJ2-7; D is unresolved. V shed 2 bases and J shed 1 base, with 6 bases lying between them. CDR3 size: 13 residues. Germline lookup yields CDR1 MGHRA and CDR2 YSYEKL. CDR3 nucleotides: TGCGCCAGCAGCCAAACAGAGTCCTACGAGCAGTACTTC. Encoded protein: CASSQTESYEQYF.

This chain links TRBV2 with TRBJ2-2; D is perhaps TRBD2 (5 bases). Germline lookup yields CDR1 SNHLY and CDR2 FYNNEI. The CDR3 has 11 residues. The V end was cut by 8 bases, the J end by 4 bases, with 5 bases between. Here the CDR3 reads CASGGTGELFF. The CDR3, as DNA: TGTGCCAGCGGAGGCACCGGGGAGCTGTTTTTT.

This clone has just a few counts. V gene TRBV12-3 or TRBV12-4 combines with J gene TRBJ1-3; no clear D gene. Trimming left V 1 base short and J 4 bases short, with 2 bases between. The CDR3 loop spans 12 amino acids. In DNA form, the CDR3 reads TGTGCCAGCAGTTTAGTAGGAAACACCATATATTTT. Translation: CASSLVGNTIYF.

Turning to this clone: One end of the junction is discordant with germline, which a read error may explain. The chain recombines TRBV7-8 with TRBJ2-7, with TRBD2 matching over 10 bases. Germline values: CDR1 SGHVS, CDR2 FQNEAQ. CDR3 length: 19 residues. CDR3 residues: CASNLGAKLSGGPSYEQYF. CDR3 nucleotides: TGTGCCAGCAACTTAGGGGCAAAGCTTAGCGGGGGGCCTTCCTACGAGCAGTACTTC.

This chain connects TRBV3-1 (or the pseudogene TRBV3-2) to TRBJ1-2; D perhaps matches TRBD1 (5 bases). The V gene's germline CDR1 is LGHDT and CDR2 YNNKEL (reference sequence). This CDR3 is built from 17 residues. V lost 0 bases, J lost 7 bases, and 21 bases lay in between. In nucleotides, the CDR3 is TGTGCCAGCAGCCAAGAGGGAACAGCGTCACAGGTGGGTGGCTACACCTTC. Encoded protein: CASSQEGTASQVGGYTF.

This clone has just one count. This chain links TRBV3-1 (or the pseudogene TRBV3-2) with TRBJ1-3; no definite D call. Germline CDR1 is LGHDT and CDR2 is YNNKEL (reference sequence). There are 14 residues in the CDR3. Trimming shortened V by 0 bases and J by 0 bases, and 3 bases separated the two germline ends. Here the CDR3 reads CASSQDVSGNTIYF. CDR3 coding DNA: TGTGCCAGCAGCCAAGACGTCTCTGGAAACACCATATATTTT.

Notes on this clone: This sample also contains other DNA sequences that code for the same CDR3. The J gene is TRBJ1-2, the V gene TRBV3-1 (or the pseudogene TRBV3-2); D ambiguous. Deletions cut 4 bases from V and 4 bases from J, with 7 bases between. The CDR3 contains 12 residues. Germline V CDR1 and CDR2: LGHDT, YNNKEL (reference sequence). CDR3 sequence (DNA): TGTGCCAGCAGCCCGGGGTCCTATGGCTACACCTTC. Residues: CASSPGSYGYTF.

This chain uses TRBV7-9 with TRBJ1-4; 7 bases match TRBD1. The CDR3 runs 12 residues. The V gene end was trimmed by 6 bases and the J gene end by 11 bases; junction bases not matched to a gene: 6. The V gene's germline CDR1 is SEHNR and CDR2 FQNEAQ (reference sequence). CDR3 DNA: TGTGCCAGCAGTCTGCAGACAGGGAAACTGTTTTTT. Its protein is CASSLQTGKLFF.

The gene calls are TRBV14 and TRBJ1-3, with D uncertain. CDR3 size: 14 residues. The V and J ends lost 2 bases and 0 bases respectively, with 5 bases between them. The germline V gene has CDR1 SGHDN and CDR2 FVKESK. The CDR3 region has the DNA TGTGCCAGCAGCCAAAGCCTCTCTGGAAACACCATATATTTT. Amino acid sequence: CASSQSLSGNTIYF.

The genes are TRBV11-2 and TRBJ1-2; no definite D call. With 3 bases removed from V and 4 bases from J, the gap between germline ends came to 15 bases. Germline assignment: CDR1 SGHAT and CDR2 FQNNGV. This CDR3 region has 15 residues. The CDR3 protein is CASSLMTPPLYGYTF. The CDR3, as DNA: TGTGCCAGCAGCTTGATGACACCTCCTCTCTATGGCTACACCTTC.

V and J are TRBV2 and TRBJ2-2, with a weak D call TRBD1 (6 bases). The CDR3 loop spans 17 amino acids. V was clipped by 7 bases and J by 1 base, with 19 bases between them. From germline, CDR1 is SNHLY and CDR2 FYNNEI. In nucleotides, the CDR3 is TGTGCCAGCATACAGGGTGATAATTCGGTGAACACCGGGGAGCTGTTTTTT. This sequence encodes CASIQGDNSVNTGELFF.

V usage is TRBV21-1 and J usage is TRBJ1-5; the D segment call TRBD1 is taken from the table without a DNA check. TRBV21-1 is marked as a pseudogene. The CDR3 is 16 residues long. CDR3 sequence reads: CASSSCRQGGNQPQHF. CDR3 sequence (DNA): TGTGCCAGCAGCTCTTGCCGACAGGGGGGCAATCAGCCCCAGCATTTT.

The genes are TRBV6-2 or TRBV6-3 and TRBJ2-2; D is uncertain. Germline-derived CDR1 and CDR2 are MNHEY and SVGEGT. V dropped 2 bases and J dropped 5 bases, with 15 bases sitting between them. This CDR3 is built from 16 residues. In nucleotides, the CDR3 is TGTGCCAGCAGTTACGACTTTGGCTTTTTAACCGGGGAGCTGTTTTTT. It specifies CASSYDFGFLTGELFF.

The CDR3 protein is CASNLGGGNNSPLHF. In nucleotides, the CDR3 is TGTGCCAGCAACCTCGGTGGGGGGAATAATTCACCCCTCCACTTT. The V gene is TRBV7-2, the J gene TRBJ1-6; TRBD1 might be the D (5 bases). Germline CDR1 is SGHTA and CDR2 is FQGNSA. The CDR3 has 15 amino acids. The V end was cut by 7 bases, the J end by 5 bases, with 15 bases between.